The TCR beta chain under discussion was sequenced for a study of tumor-infiltrating lymphocytes in primary liver carcinoma. Overall study results and limits: Tumor-adjacent and tumor-blood pairs displayed less overlap than did pairs of tumor regions. Compared with blood, tumor repertoires held significantly more in their top 250 clones.

The CDR3 is made up of 19 amino acids. Looked up from germline, CDR1 is SGHAT and CDR2 is FQNNGV. With 400 to 550 ng total RNA as template and a constant-region primer, TCR beta cDNA was made. Slightly modified ARM-PCR served as the procedure for the TCR beta libraries. These libraries came from three rounds of nested multiplex PCR. The first two PCR rounds used TRBV1-TRBV30 forward primers with a C-beta reverse primer, roughly 10 cycles each. One entry per CDR3 protein, called by TCRdb with MiXCR from the multiplex PCR reads. The table has fewer than 350,000 distinct CDR3 sequences, 65% seen once. Researchers drew blood RNA from unsorted whole blood and extracted germline DNA as well. None of the patients had received treatment, and all had chronic HBV infection. A note on this clonotype: Its specificity is not known. One end of the junction fails to match germline, which may point to a read error.

This receptor was obtained from a man between 35 and 55 years old with primary liver carcinoma and hepatitis B virus infection. The sample consisted of peripheral blood. The V gene is TRBV11-2, the J gene TRBJ2-7; 8 nucleotides match TRBD2. DNA of the CDR3: TGTGCCAGCAGCGATAATACCCCTCAAGAGCGGGAGTGGGACTACGAGGAGTACTTC. This codes for CASSDNTPQEREWDYEEYF.